This T cell receptor beta chain is drawn from a study of OX40 agonist ivuxolimab in advanced cancers. Study context: The mean age was roughly 60 years, ranging from roughly 23 to 79, with under 90% of participants male. In three patients, partial responses were observed, one with hepatocellular carcinoma and two with cutaneous melanoma.

Produced via immunoSEQ multiplex PCR; TCRdb's table is partial and in-frame only. The sample includes about 90,000 clones, approximately 91% seen only once; the top ten take under 0.35%. For this clone: The antigen is not known.

Systemic immunosuppression or autoimmune disease history was grounds to exclude patients. Whole-study results and caveats: Patients with a partial response at 0.1-3.0 mg/kg had among the lowest clonal expansion.

The CDR3 consists of 14 residues. Germline assignment: CDR1 LGHNT and CDR2 FRNRAP. Losses at the gene ends were 6 bases for V and 5 bases for J; bases not matched to a gene: 6. The sample here was CD4+ or CD8+ T cells sorted from blood, taken in a trial of the OX40 agonist ivuxolimab. The rearrangement links TRBV12-5 to TRBJ2-3, with 9 nucleotides matching TRBD1. The receptor was derived from an adult with an advanced solid tumor such as melanoma, head and neck, liver or kidney cancer. The CDR3 loop is CASGPGQGGDTQYF. Written as DNA, the CDR3 is TGTGCTAGTGGGCCGGGACAGGGCGGAGATACGCAGTATTTT.